A single T cell receptor beta chain is shown here with its context. These data are taken from a study of CD8 T cells in Susac syndrome. Study-level background: When blood was collected, patients with Susac syndrome were therapy-naive, were taking corticosteroids, or were receiving intravenous immunoglobulin alone.

The CDR3 loop spans 15 amino acids. V was trimmed by 0 bases and J by 7 bases, leaving 15 bases between them. Germline V gene data show CDR1 as MNHNY and CDR2 as SVGAGI (reference sequence). With random hexamers, reverse transcription was performed on roughly 0.5 to 1 ug of RNA. TCRdb itself ran the immunoSEQ multiplex PCR reads through MiXCR, one entry per CDR3 protein. The data hold about 94,000 distinct CDR3 sequences, with 85% to 95% observed a single time. This TCR came from a human donor with Susac syndrome. Input material: CD4+ T cells from PBMCs. The chain employs TRBV6-6 and TRBJ2-5; unclear D gene. The CDR3 loop is CASSYSMPPRGTQYF. Here the CDR3 DNA reads TGTGCCAGCAGTTACTCGATGCCCCCCCGCGGGACCCAGTACTTC.